This TCR beta chain appears in the sequencing data of a study of identical twins. TCRdb fed the 5' RACE reads into MiXCR, producing one record per CDR3 protein. The table records 550,000 to 800,000 distinct CDR3 sequences, around 7.4% of them present only once. These data also featured in a second study, about yellow fever vaccine responses in identical twins.

The sample was PBMCs. The TCR was taken from a woman between 18 and 29 years old in good health.

CDR3 nucleotide sequence: TGTGCCAGCAGCCCAGGGGGATCGGGCAATCAGCCCCAGCATTTT. It translates to CASSPGGSGNQPQHF. The chain carries TRBV7-9 and TRBJ1-5; 7 bases map to TRBD1. After removal of 5 bases from V and 2 bases from J, the junction contained 6 bases not matched to a gene. This CDR3 has 15 residues. Germline V gene sequence: CDR1 SEHNR, CDR2 FQNEAQ (reference sequence).